This is a list of T cell receptor beta chains from one sample in a study of blood T cell repertoires in COVID-19. The method was immunoSEQ multiplex PCR; TCRdb's version includes in-frame clones alone and lacks a portion of them. The sample consists of 200,000 to 250,000 clones, around 87% of them appearing once. The source material was PBMCs or T cells enriched from blood (not recorded which). These receptor sequences come from a woman aged 45-65 years who had recovered from COVID-19. Each CDR3 is given with its conserved first and last residue. The order of the fields is CDR3 DNA, CDR3 protein, J gene, clone size, D gene, V gene. D genes are given only for firm matches. Size is stated for part of the rows, as once, few or many counts, or as a class when the clone is expanded.

CDR3 DNA: TGTGCCAGCAGTTCAAATAGCGGGAGGGTCACAGATACGCAGTATTTT
CDR3 protein: CASSSNSGRVTDTQYF
J gene: TRBJ2-3
clone size: .
D gene: TRBD2
V gene: TRBV6-5

CDR3 DNA: TGTGCCAGCAGTTATGGCCCGACTAGCGGGAGCTACAATGAGCAGTTCTTC
CDR3 protein: CASSYGPTSGSYNEQFF
J gene: TRBJ2-1
clone size: .
D gene: TRBD2
V gene: TRBV6-2/TRBV6-3

CDR3 DNA: TGCGCCAGCAGCCAATACTTCGGGACAGGTGATTTCTCGCCCCTCCACTTT
CDR3 protein: CASSQYFGTGDFSPLHF
J gene: TRBJ1-6
clone size: .
D gene: TRBD1
V gene: TRBV4-1

CDR3 DNA: TGCGCCAGCAGCCAAGTACCCGGGACTAGCGGGAGAAAAGGTACGAATGAGCAGTTCTTC
CDR3 protein: CASSQVPGTSGRKGTNEQFF
J gene: TRBJ2-1
clone size: .
D gene: TRBD2
V gene: TRBV4-1

CDR3 DNA: TGTGCCAGCAGCCTCGCCGGACAGAGGAATTCACCCCTCCACTTT
CDR3 protein: CASSLAGQRNSPLHF
J gene: TRBJ1-6
clone size: .
D gene: .
V gene: TRBV11-2

CDR3 DNA: TGTGCCAGCAGCTTAGTATCCTACAATGAGCAGTTCTTC
CDR3 protein: CASSLVSYNEQFF
J gene: TRBJ2-1
clone size: .
D gene: .
V gene: TRBV11-2

CDR3 DNA: TGTGCCAGCAGCTCCCGGGCTAGCGGGAGATTGGGCGGGGAGCTGTTTTTT
CDR3 protein: CASSSRASGRLGGELFF
J gene: TRBJ2-2
clone size: .
D gene: TRBD2
V gene: TRBV5-4

CDR3 DNA: TGCGCCAGCGGACAGTCCGTTAGTTCACCCCTCCACTTT
CDR3 protein: CASGQSVSSPLHF
J gene: TRBJ1-6
clone size: .
D gene: .
V gene: TRBV5-1

CDR3 DNA: TGTGCCAGCAGCACTTCGGCGGGATCCGCGAACACCGGGGAGCTGTTTTTT
CDR3 protein: CASSTSAGSANTGELFF
J gene: TRBJ2-2
clone size: .
D gene: .
V gene: TRBV7-9

CDR3 DNA: TGTGCCAGTAGTACCTCGGGACTAGCTTACAATGAGCAGTTCTTC
CDR3 protein: CASSTSGLAYNEQFF
J gene: TRBJ2-1
clone size: .
D gene: TRBD2
V gene: TRBV19

CDR3 DNA: TGCGCCAGCAGCCTTTCTTCAATAGCGGGTTCCTACGAGCAGTACTTC
CDR3 protein: CASSLSSIAGSYEQYF
J gene: TRBJ2-7
clone size: once
D gene: TRBD2
V gene: TRBV4-1

CDR3 DNA: TGTGCCAGCAGCCAATCTAGCGGAGAGTACAATGAGCAGTTCTTC
CDR3 protein: CASSQSSGEYNEQFF
J gene: TRBJ2-1
clone size: few
D gene: TRBD2
V gene: TRBV3-1/TRBV3-2